Listed here are 17 T cell receptor beta chains from one sample, sequenced in a study of T cell changes during pregnancy in multiple sclerosis. Method: immunoSEQ multiplex PCR; TCRdb's copy keeps in-frame clones and lacks some. The repertoire holds tens of thousands of clones, 80% to 95% seen once, with 0.55% to 0.85% in the top ten. Sample: CD4+ T cells from peripheral blood mononuclear cells, taken in the first trimester of pregnancy. These receptors came from a female donor with multiple sclerosis, enrolled in a pregnancy study.

This rearrangement joins TRBV6-5 to TRBJ2-6; TRBD2 is a possible D gene (5 bases). The germline gives CDR1 MNHEY, CDR2 SVGAGI. The CDR3 sequence is 14 residues long. The V gene lost 7 bases and the J gene lost 11 bases, with 18 bases spanning the gap. The CDR3 region is CASTRAGIPHVLTF. The CDR3 DNA follows: TGTGCCAGCACCCGAGCCGGGATCCCCCACGTCCTGACTTTC.

The rearrangement joins TRBV5-5 to TRBJ1-3; 10 bases align to TRBD1. CDR1 and CDR2 from the germline V gene are SGHKS and YYEKEE (reference sequence). The ends lost 2 bases at V and 0 bases at J; junction bases unmatched: 5. This CDR3 has 17 residues. The CDR3 is CASSLQTGGLSGNTIYF. The CDR3 nucleotides are TGTGCCAGCAGCTTACAGACAGGGGGCCTCTCTGGAAACACCATATATTTT. Supplemented by reference TRBV5-5 and TRBJ1-3, the full variable domain reads DAGVTQSPTHLIKTRGQQVTLRCSPISGHKSVSWYQQVLGQGPQFIFQYYEKEERGRGNFPDRFSARQFPNYSSELNVNALLLGDSALYLCASSLQTGGLSGNTIYFGEGSWLTVV.

This chain joins TRBV27 and TRBJ1-1; maybe TRBD1 (6 bases). V lost 5 bases and J 0 bases, leaving 13 bases between the germline ends. This CDR3 is built from 15 residues. Looked up from germline, CDR1 is MNHEY and CDR2 is SMNVEV (reference sequence). CDR3: CASSHADRVNTEAFF. CDR3 DNA: TGTGCCAGCAGTCACGCGGACAGAGTGAACACTGAAGCTTTCTTT.

The chain employs TRBV27 and TRBJ2-1; TRBD2 matches 9 bases. V was clipped by 2 bases and J by 0 bases; unmatched bases: 8. Germline CDR1 and CDR2: MNHEY and SMNVEV (reference sequence). The CDR3 runs 18 residues. In DNA, the CDR3 is TGTGCCAGCAGTTTACGGCTAGCGGGACGGAGCTCCTACAATGAGCAGTTCTTC. It encodes CASSLRLAGRSSYNEQFF.

This chain joins TRBV15 and TRBJ2-7; D is undetermined. The CDR3 length is 12 residues. CDR1 and CDR2 from the germline V gene are LNHNV and YYDKDF (reference sequence). The ends were cut back, 4 bases at V and 3 bases at J, with 7 bases in the middle. The CDR3: CATSTLLYEQYF. CDR3 DNA sequence: TGTGCCACCAGCACACTACTCTACGAGCAGTACTTC.

The chain links TRBV27 to TRBJ2-3; the match to TRBD1 covers 9 bases. Germline CDR1 MNHEY, CDR2 SMNVEV (reference sequence). With 5 bases clipped from V and 3 bases from J, the junction kept 9 bases outside the gene matches. This CDR3 is 16 amino acids long. In DNA form, the CDR3 reads TGTGCCAGCAGTGCCGCACTCGGGACAGGGACAGATACGCAGTATTTT. Residues: CASSAALGTGTDTQYF.

The chain joins TRBV28 to TRBJ1-1; no clear D. Between the trimmed V and J ends, which lost 2 bases and 6 bases, there was a span of 10 bases. The CDR3 spans 13 residues. Germline V gene data show CDR1 as MDHEN and CDR2 as SYDVKM. The CDR3 DNA sequence: TGTGCCAGCAGTTTACCAGGAATGGCTGAAGCTTTCTTT. It encodes CASSLPGMAEAFF.

The V and J genes are TRBV27 and TRBJ1-2; 8 bases are a match to TRBD1. In germline, CDR1 is MNHEY, CDR2 SMNVEV (reference sequence). The V gene end was trimmed by 5 bases and the J gene end by 5 bases; junction bases not matched to a gene: 10. This CDR3 comprises 15 residues. This CDR3 reads CASSHNPGGGYGYTF. For the CDR3, the DNA is TGTGCCAGCAGTCACAACCCAGGGGGCGGATATGGCTACACCTTC.

The chain recombines TRBV4-3 with TRBJ1-1; TRBD1 matches at 9 bases. The V segment lost 1 base and the J segment 1 base; nucleotides outside the gene matches: 19. The CDR3 sequence is 21 residues long. From germline, CDR1 is LGHNA and CDR2 YSLEER. In DNA form, the CDR3 reads TGCGCCAGCAGCCAAGCGACGGGACAGGGTCTAGGCCTCGGGAGGAACACTGAAGCTTTCTTT. It specifies CASSQATGQGLGLGRNTEAFF.

V and J are TRBV5-1 and TRBJ2-7; D possibly corresponds to TRBD1 (5 bases). V lost 0 bases, J lost 2 bases, and 9 bases lay in between. CDR1 is SGHRS and CDR2 is YFSETQ in the germline V gene. The CDR3 contains 14 residues. The CDR3 protein is CASSLVQGTYEQYF. In nucleotides, the CDR3 is TGCGCCAGCAGCTTGGTGCAGGGAACCTACGAGCAGTACTTC.

The chain joins TRBV13 to TRBJ2-7; TRBD2 is a possible D gene (5 bases). The CDR3 runs 15 residues. V was clipped by 2 bases and J by 2 bases, with 13 bases between them. Germline-derived CDR1 and CDR2 are PRHDT and FYEKMQ (reference sequence). CDR3 coding DNA: TGTGCCAGCAGCTTAATCTCGGGAACCGCCTACGAGCAGTACTTC. Residues: CASSLISGTAYEQYF.

The V and J genes are TRBV7-2 and TRBJ1-5; 10 bases match TRBD1. Germline loops: CDR1 SGHTA, CDR2 FQGNSA. The CDR3 is 16 amino acids. The ends lost 5 bases at V and 5 bases at J; junction bases unmatched: 9. CDR3 DNA sequence: TGTGCCAGCAGCCCCGGGACAGGGGATTCGTATCAGCCCCAGCATTTT. Translation gives CASSPGTGDSYQPQHF.

The CDR3 bases are TGCGCCAGCAGCTTGGAGCGTTCGTTAGTGGGCTACGAGCAGTACTTC. Protein: CASSLERSLVGYEQYF. The V gene is TRBV5-1, the J gene TRBJ2-7; D gene ambiguous. Germline V gives CDR1 SGHRS, CDR2 YFSETQ. The CDR3 consists of 16 residues. Trimming stripped 0 bases from V and 3 bases from J, with 16 bases between. The complete variable domain, with remaining parts taken from reference TRBV5-1 and TRBJ2-7, reads KAGVTQTPRYLIKTRGQQVTLSCSPISGHRSVSWYQQTPGQGLQFLFEYFSETQRNKGNFPGRFSGRQFSNSRSEMNVSTLELGDSALYLCASSLERSLVGYEQYFGPGTRLTVT.

Only one count was recorded for this clone. Here the CDR3 DNA reads TGTGCCAGCAGTCGGACAGGGTCGTACACTGAAGCTTTCTTT. This codes for CASSRTGSYTEAFF. The chain recombines TRBV28 with TRBJ1-1, with 8 bases lining up with TRBD1. The CDR3 is 14 residues long. Germline CDR1 MDHEN, CDR2 SYDVKM. V trimming: 5 bases; J trimming: 3 bases; junction bases outside the gene matches: 5. Together with reference TRBV28 and TRBJ1-1, the CDR3 gives the full variable domain: DVKVTQSSRYLVKRTGEKVFLECVQDMDHENMFWYRQDPGLGLRLIYFSYDVKMKEKGDIPEGYSVSREKKERFSLILESASTNQTSMYLCASSRTGSYTEAFFGQGTRLTVV.

The chain carries TRBV28 and TRBJ2-7; maybe TRBD1 (6 bases). V lost 10 bases and J lost 2, with 21 bases in between. CDR1 and CDR2 (germline): MDHEN, SYDVKM. This CDR3 is 15 amino acids long. The CDR3, as DNA: TGTGCCACATTGGAGACAGGCCTCCCCACCTACGAGCAGTACTTC. As protein: CATLETGLPTYEQYF.

V usage is TRBV19 and J usage is TRBJ2-5; weak D call: TRBD2 (5 bases). From germline, CDR1 is LNHDA and CDR2 SQIVND (reference sequence). CDR3 size: 15 residues. V dropped 5 bases and J dropped 2 bases, with 15 bases sitting between them. CDR3 in amino acids: CASSSQRRRQETQYF. The DNA for the CDR3 is TGTGCCAGTAGTTCGCAGCGGAGGAGACAAGAGACCCAGTACTTC.

This chain links TRBV2 with TRBJ1-2, with a possible D match to TRBD1 (6 bases). V was pared by 7 bases and J by 6 bases, with 18 bases between. Germline lookup yields CDR1 SNHLY and CDR2 FYNNEI. CDR3 length: 14 residues. CDR3 sequence: CASTQTGIRDGYTF. The CDR3 coding sequence is TGTGCCAGCACCCAAACAGGGATTAGGGATGGCTACACCTTC.